Listed below are T cell receptor beta chains from one sample, sequenced in a study of T cell responses to AZD1222 COVID-19 vaccine. The data were produced by immunoSEQ multiplex PCR, yet TCRdb's version contains in-frame clones alone and is incomplete. Here the sample spans more than 150,000 clones, approximately 90% being singletons. This sample comprised peripheral blood, obtained on day 0 of AZD1222 vaccination. These receptor sequences come from an adult in good health. The CDR3 runs from the conserved cysteine through the conserved F or W. Each record gives: J gene, V gene, D gene, clone size, CDR3 length, CDR3 protein, CDR3 DNA. A D gene is named only where the DNA matches it firmly. Clone size, where shown, is once, few, many, or a class for clones that have expanded.

J: TRBJ2-7; V: TRBV29-1; D: .; size: .; length: 12; CDR3: CSVGTGPYEQYF; DNA: TGCAGCGTTGGGACGGGTCCCTACGAGCAGTACTTC
J: TRBJ2-7; V: TRBV27; D: .; size: .; length: 15; CDR3: CASSYRHGRFYEQYF; DNA: TGTGCCAGCAGTTACCGCCATGGGAGGTTCTACGAGCAGTACTTC
J: TRBJ2-5; V: TRBV5-5; D: TRBD2; size: .; length: 16; CDR3: CASSPGEGNFQETQYF; DNA: TGTGCCAGCAGTCCTGGGGAGGGCAACTTCCAAGAGACCCAGTACTTC
J: TRBJ1-5; V: TRBV7-9; D: TRBD1; size: .; length: 15; CDR3: CASSSGTATLGPQHF; DNA: TGTGCCAGCAGCTCCGGGACAGCGACCTTAGGGCCCCAGCATTTT
J: TRBJ2-7; V: TRBV9; D: TRBD1; size: .; length: 14; CDR3: CASSTGTGLGEQYF; DNA: TGTGCCAGCAGCACCGGGACAGGGCTGGGCGAGCAGTACTTC
J: TRBJ1-1; V: TRBV5-4; D: .; size: .; length: 14; CDR3: CASSFAGRITEAFF; DNA: TGTGCCAGCAGCTTTGCAGGGAGGATCACTGAAGCTTTCTTT
J: TRBJ2-7; V: TRBV28; D: TRBD1; size: .; length: 14; CDR3: CASTLSGTGNEQYF; DNA: TGTGCCAGCACCCTTTCCGGGACAGGCAACGAGCAGTACTTC
J: TRBJ2-7; V: TRBV3-1/TRBV3-2; D: TRBD2; size: .; length: 19; CDR3: CASTINSGLAGGPTGEQYF; DNA: TGTGCCAGCACCATAAATTCGGGACTAGCGGGGGGCCCAACGGGCGAGCAGTACTTC
J: TRBJ1-3; V: TRBV11-2; D: .; size: .; length: 15; CDR3: CASSLLPRGRDTIYF; DNA: TGTGCCAGCAGCTTGTTACCTCGAGGGAGGGACACCATATATTTT
J: TRBJ1-2; V: TRBV7-3; D: .; size: .; length: 13; CDR3: CASSLLTGQGYTF; DNA: TGTGCCAGCAGCTTACTAACAGGGCAGGGCTACACCTTC
J: TRBJ2-1; V: TRBV7-8; D: .; size: .; length: 15; CDR3: CASSLDTMRYNEQFF; DNA: TGTGCCAGCAGCTTAGACACCATGAGATACAATGAGCAGTTCTTC
J: TRBJ1-2; V: TRBV28; D: TRBD1; size: .; length: 14; CDR3: CASSSTGGHYGYTF; DNA: TGTGCCAGCAGTTCAACAGGGGGCCACTATGGCTACACCTTC
J: TRBJ1-1; V: TRBV19; D: .; size: .; length: 15; CDR3: CASSISPRGGTEAFF; DNA: TGTGCCAGTAGTATATCCCCACGAGGTGGCACTGAAGCTTTCTTT
J: TRBJ2-1; V: TRBV6-5; D: .; size: .; length: 11; CDR3: CAAGDYNEQFF; DNA: TGTGCCGCGGGCGACTACAATGAGCAGTTCTTC
J: TRBJ1-3; V: TRBV15; D: .; size: .; length: 18; CDR3: CATSRDPDSRLSGNTIYF; DNA: TGTGCCACCAGCAGAGACCCCGACAGCAGACTATCTGGAAACACCATATATTTT
J: TRBJ2-1; V: TRBV29-1; D: TRBD2; size: .; length: 14; CDR3: CSVEGGSGANEQFF; DNA: TGCAGCGTTGAAGGGGGTAGCGGGGCCAATGAGCAGTTCTTC
J: TRBJ2-1; V: TRBV27; D: TRBD2; size: once; length: 19; CDR3: CASSLTGLAGSNWHNEQFF; DNA: TGTGCCAGCAGTCTAACGGGACTAGCGGGTTCAAACTGGCACAATGAGCAGTTCTTC
J: TRBJ1-2; V: TRBV18; D: TRBD1; size: .; length: 16; CDR3: CASSPVQQGEDYGYTF; DNA: TGTGCCAGCTCACCGGTACAGCAGGGGGAGGACTATGGCTACACCTTC
J: TRBJ2-1; V: TRBV27; D: TRBD2; size: .; length: 15; CDR3: CASSVAGSSYNEQFF; DNA: TGTGCCAGCAGCGTAGCGGGGAGCTCCTACAATGAGCAGTTCTTC
J: TRBJ2-3; V: TRBV5-1; D: .; size: .; length: 14; CDR3: CASSFLVGGDTQYF; DNA: TGCGCCAGCAGCTTCCTAGTAGGCGGAGATACGCAGTATTTT
J: TRBJ1-6; V: TRBV28; D: .; size: .; length: 17; CDR3: CASSFQETGSYNSPLHF; DNA: TGTGCCAGCAGTTTTCAGGAGACAGGCTCCTATAATTCACCCCTCCACTTT
J: TRBJ2-3; V: TRBV10-3; D: TRBD2; size: .; length: 16; CDR3: CAISVLAGGATDTQYF; DNA: TGTGCCATCAGTGTTCTAGCGGGGGGTGCCACAGATACGCAGTATTTT
J: TRBJ1-1; V: TRBV5-1; D: .; size: .; length: 13; CDR3: CASSPFGNTEAFF; DNA: TGCGCCAGCAGCCCCTTCGGGAACACTGAAGCTTTCTTT
J: TRBJ2-7; V: TRBV28; D: TRBD1; size: .; length: 15; CDR3: CASSPSGTESYEQYF; DNA: TGTGCCAGCAGCCCTTCGGGGACAGAGTCCTACGAGCAGTACTTC
J: TRBJ1-6; V: TRBV28; D: .; size: .; length: 16; CDR3: CASSSTPPGLRSPLHF; DNA: TGTGCCAGCAGTTCCACCCCCCCCGGACTACGTTCACCCCTCCACTTT
J: TRBJ2-3; V: TRBV6-6; D: TRBD1; size: .; length: 13; CDR3: CATTGGGTDTQYF; DNA: TGTGCCACGACAGGGGGCGGCACAGATACGCAGTATTTT
J: TRBJ2-7; V: TRBV3-1/TRBV3-2; D: TRBD1; size: .; length: 15; CDR3: CASSQVQGAAYEQYF; DNA: TGTGCCAGCAGCCAAGTACAGGGGGCTGCCTACGAGCAGTACTTC
J: TRBJ2-2; V: TRBV2; D: .; size: .; length: 14; CDR3: CASKTDRNTGELFF; DNA: TGTGCCAGCAAGACCGACAGAAACACCGGGGAGCTGTTTTTT
J: TRBJ2-7; V: TRBV18; D: .; size: few; length: 17; CDR3: CASSPRSMMWSSYEQYF; DNA: TGTGCCAGCTCCCCTAGAAGTATGATGTGGAGCTCCTACGAGCAGTACTTC
J: TRBJ1-2; V: TRBV10-3; D: .; size: .; length: 12; CDR3: CAISSSRVGYTF; DNA: TGTGCCATATCAAGTAGTCGTGTAGGCTACACCTTC
J: TRBJ1-3; V: TRBV6-6; D: TRBD1; size: .; length: 16; CDR3: CASSSSPADRGNTIYF; DNA: TGTGCCAGCAGTTCATCGCCCGCGGACAGGGGGAACACCATATATTTT
J: TRBJ1-2; V: TRBV5-5; D: .; size: .; length: 15; CDR3: CASSLVSRPDYGYTF; DNA: TGTGCCAGCAGCTTGGTATCCAGGCCGGACTATGGCTACACCTTC
J: TRBJ1-5; V: TRBV18; D: .; size: .; length: 13; CDR3: CASSPDRNQPQHF; DNA: TGTGCCAGCTCACCAGACAGAAATCAGCCCCAGCATTTT
J: TRBJ1-2; V: TRBV12-2; D: .; size: .; length: 15; CDR3: CASRFDRKRGYGYTF; DNA: TGTGCAAGTCGCTTTGATCGGAAGAGGGGGTATGGCTACACCTTC